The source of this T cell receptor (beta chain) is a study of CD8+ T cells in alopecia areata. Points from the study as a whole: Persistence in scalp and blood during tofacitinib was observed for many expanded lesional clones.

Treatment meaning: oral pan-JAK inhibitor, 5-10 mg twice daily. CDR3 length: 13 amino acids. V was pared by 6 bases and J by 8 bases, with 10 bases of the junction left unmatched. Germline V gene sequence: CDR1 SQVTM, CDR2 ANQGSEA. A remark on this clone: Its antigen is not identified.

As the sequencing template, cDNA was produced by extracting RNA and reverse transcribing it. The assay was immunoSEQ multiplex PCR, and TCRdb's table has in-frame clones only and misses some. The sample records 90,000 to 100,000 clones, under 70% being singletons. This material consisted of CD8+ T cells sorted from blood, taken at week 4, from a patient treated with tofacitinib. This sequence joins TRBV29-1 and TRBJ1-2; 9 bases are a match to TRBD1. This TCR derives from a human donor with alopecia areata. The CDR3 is CSVRPGQGPGYTF. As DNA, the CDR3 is TGCAGCGTCCGTCCGGGACAGGGTCCCGGCTACACCTTC.